This T cell receptor (beta chain) was identified in a study of blood T cell repertoires in COVID-19. Overall study: Samples taken during acute and convalescent COVID-19 were collected in the United States, Italy and Spain.

Trimming cost V 4 bases and J 0 bases; bases outside gene matches: 13. CDR3 length: 18 amino acids. Germline CDR1 SQVTM, CDR2 ANQGSEA. In the authors' methods: Estimated nucleated cell counts came from reference gene primer amplification. The protocol was immunoSEQ multiplex PCR, while the TCRdb copy is restricted to in-frame clones and leaves out a portion. For V, J and clone size, that table is used; D and trimming come from the DNA. Here the sample spans about 150,000 clones, roughly 90% being singletons. Cohort assignment relied on participant-reported clinical history. The rearrangement joins TRBV29-1 to TRBJ2-1; 9 bases line up with TRBD2. Sequencing input: PBMCs or T cells enriched from blood (not recorded which). The origin of this receptor is a woman in her 50s who had recovered from COVID-19. The CDR3 region is CSVAGTSSSYVSYNEQFF. CDR3 DNA: TGCAGCGTTGCTGGGACTAGCAGTTCCTACGTCTCCTACAATGAGCAGTTCTTC.